These 16 T cell receptor beta chains were all obtained from the same sample, sequenced in a study of T cells after somatic rescue of genetic block. The data were produced by immunoSEQ multiplex PCR, yet TCRdb's version contains in-frame clones alone and is incomplete. Here the sample spans 95,000 to 120,000 clones, 75% to 95% being singletons. Source material: peripheral blood mononuclear cells (PBMCs). These receptor sequences come from a woman under 30.

The CDR3 bases are TGTGCCAGCACCCAACGGGGACCCCTCCACTTT. Translating it yields CASTQRGPLHF. The chain is built from TRBV5-6 and TRBJ1-6; D unclear. The CDR3 contains 11 residues. The germline gives CDR1 SGHDT, CDR2 YYEEEE. Trimming pared 6 bases from V and 12 bases from J, leaving 10 bases between.

This clone is a singleton in its sample. This rearrangement joins TRBV27 to TRBJ2-7; TRBD2 is a possible D gene (6 bases). Germline assignment: CDR1 MNHEY and CDR2 SMNVEV (reference sequence). The V end was cut by 0 bases, the J end by 0 bases, with 12 bases between. The CDR3 loop spans 16 amino acids. CDR3 bases: TGTGCCAGCAGTTTATCTCAACGGGGGTTCTCCTACGAGCAGTACTTC. This translates into CASSLSQRGFSYEQYF.

The gene calls are TRBV18 and TRBJ1-1; 8 bases are shared with TRBD1. V trimming: 11 bases; J trimming: 1 base; junction bases outside the gene matches: 6. This CDR3 comprises 13 residues. Germline V lookup: CDR1 KGHSH, CDR2 LQKENI. The CDR3 coding sequence is TGTGCCGGAGGGACAGGTGAGAACACTGAAGCTTTCTTT. This codes for CAGGTGENTEAFF.

V and J are TRBV23-1 and TRBJ2-5; TRBD1 is a possible D gene (6 bases). TRBV23-1 carries the ORF label, with uncertain function. This CDR3 is built from 13 residues. Trimming pared 4 bases from V and 4 bases from J, leaving 10 bases between. CDR3 in amino acids: CASSLRQVETQYF. In DNA form, the CDR3 reads TGCGCCAGCAGTCTAAGACAGGTAGAGACCCAGTACTTC.

This chain connects TRBV30 to TRBJ2-4, with 7 bases that match TRBD2. Germline V CDR1 and CDR2: GTSNPN, SVGIG (reference sequence). V dropped 7 bases and J dropped 5; count of bases not matched to a gene: 8. The CDR3 covers 13 residues. CDR3 amino acids: CASSLAIENIQYF. The CDR3 region has the DNA TGTGCCTCTTCACTAGCGATCGAAAACATTCAGTACTTC. Based on the CDR3 plus reference TRBV30 and TRBJ2-4, the full variable domain is SQTIHQWPATLVQPVGSPLSLECTVEGTSNPNLYWYRQAAGRGLQLLFYSVGIGQISSEVPQNLSASRPQDRQFILSSKKLLLSDSGFYLCASSLAIENIQYFGAGTRLSVL.

This clone was counted once. The chain has TRBV10-3 and TRBJ2-1; TRBD1 is a possible D gene (5 bases). V gave up 8 bases and J gave up 7 bases, with 12 bases separating them. Germline CDR1 and CDR2: ENHRY and SYGVKD. The CDR3 contains 12 residues. The CDR3 sequence: CAIGQEWNEQFF. The CDR3 DNA reads TGTGCCATCGGACAAGAATGGAATGAGCAGTTCTTC.

V usage is TRBV7-2 and J usage is TRBJ2-3; 7 nucleotides align to TRBD2. Germline V lookup: CDR1 SGHTA, CDR2 FQGNSA. J lost 1 base, V lost 5 bases, and 3 bases had no gene match. The CDR3 consists of 14 residues. The CDR3 DNA reads as TGTGCCAGCAGCCCGAGCGGGGGCACAGATACGCAGTATTTT. It translates to CASSPSGGTDTQYF.

The rearrangement links TRBV6-4 to TRBJ2-1, with 8 bases that match TRBD1. V lost 2 bases, J lost 6 bases, and 6 bases stayed unmatched. This CDR3 contains 15 residues. Germline V gene sequence: CDR1 MRHNA, CDR2 SNTAGT. The CDR3 DNA follows: TGTGCCAGCAGTGACCCCAAGACAGGGGCCAATGAGCAGTTCTTC. Residues: CASSDPKTGANEQFF.

The J gene is TRBJ1-5, the V gene TRBV9, with D possibly TRBD1 on 6 matching bases. The germline CDR1 and CDR2 sequences are SGDLS and YYNGEE. The CDR3 totals 15 residues. With 7 bases removed from V and 0 bases from J, the gap between germline ends came to 14 bases. As DNA, the CDR3 is TGTGCCAGCGGACCCCAGGGACATAGCAATCAGCCCCAGCATTTT. The encoded protein is CASGPQGHSNQPQHF.

The rearrangement uses TRBV18 and TRBJ2-7; possibly TRBD1 for D (6 bases). V dropped 4 bases and J dropped 2 bases, with 15 bases sitting between them. The germline V gene encodes CDR1 KGHSH and CDR2 LQKENI. This CDR3 region has 15 residues. The CDR3 region has the DNA TGTGCCAGCTCACTCGCGGCGACAGGACCCTACGAGCAGTACTTC. Translation gives CASSLAATGPYEQYF.

The V gene is TRBV19, the J gene TRBJ1-5; no definite D call. The ends were cut back, 5 bases at V and 0 bases at J, with 11 bases in the middle. Germline V CDR1 and CDR2: LNHDA, SQIVND (reference sequence). This CDR3 spans 15 amino acids. The CDR3 DNA sequence: TGTGCCAGTAGTCTCCGCGGCTATAGCAATCAGCCCCAGCATTTT. It yields the protein CASSLRGYSNQPQHF. The full variable domain, rest sourced from reference TRBV19 and TRBJ1-5, is DGGITQSPKYLFRKEGQNVTLSCEQNLNHDAMYWYRQDPGQGLRLIYYSQIVNDFQKGDIAEGYSVSREKKESFPLTVTSAQKNPTAFYLCASSLRGYSNQPQHFGDGTRLSIL.

The chain uses TRBV28 and TRBJ2-1, with 9 bases fitting TRBD1. The junction had 10 bases not matched to a gene; V was cut back by 6 bases and J by 7 bases. The CDR3 runs to 15 residues. From germline, CDR1 is MDHEN and CDR2 SYDVKM. The CDR3 sequence: CASRPTGQGTNEQFF. The CDR3 DNA reads TGTGCCAGCAGACCAACGGGACAGGGTACGAATGAGCAGTTCTTC. Variable domain in full (rest from reference TRBV28 and TRBJ2-1): DVKVTQSSRYLVKRTGEKVFLECVQDMDHENMFWYRQDPGLGLRLIYFSYDVKMKEKGDIPEGYSVSREKKERFSLILESASTNQTSMYLCASRPTGQGTNEQFFGPGTRLTVL.

J is TRBJ2-1 and V is TRBV7-2; 10 positions match TRBD1. The CDR3 spans 14 residues. V was pared by 4 bases and J by 6 bases, with 3 bases of the junction left unmatched. Germline CDR1 and CDR2: SGHTA and FQGNSA. The CDR3 is CASSSRTGGNEQFF. The CDR3 DNA sequence: TGTGCCAGCAGCTCCCGGACAGGGGGCAATGAGCAGTTCTTC.

This chain connects TRBV27 to TRBJ1-2; 7 nucleotides agree with TRBD1. CDR1 is MNHEY and CDR2 is SMNVEV in the germline V gene (reference sequence). This CDR3 is 13 amino acids long. Unmatched junction bases numbered 3, after V lost 6 bases and J lost 2 bases. In DNA, the CDR3 is TGTGCCAGCAGGCCGACAGGGAACTATGGCTACACCTTC. Translation gives CASRPTGNYGYTF.

The V and J genes are TRBV19 and TRBJ1-4; 9 nucleotides line up with TRBD1. V shed 11 bases, J shed 5 bases, and the junction held 15 bases outside the gene matches. The CDR3 loop spans 16 amino acids. Germline CDR1 reads LNHDA; CDR2 reads SQIVND (reference sequence). CDR3 bases: TGTGCCTCCCAAGATGGGCGGGGGACAGGGAATGAAAAACTGTTTTTT. This encodes CASQDGRGTGNEKLFF.

The chain combines TRBV10-3 with TRBJ1-1; D call uncertain. V dropped 4 bases and J dropped 1 base, with 1 base sitting between them. The CDR3 has 11 residues. CDR1 is ENHRY, CDR2 SYGVKD, per germline. The CDR3 loop reads CAISGNTEAFF. For the CDR3, the DNA is TGTGCCATCAGTGGGAACACTGAAGCTTTCTTT.